These T cell receptor beta chains were read from a single sample in a study of PD-L1 blockade in urothelial cancer. Assay used: immunoSEQ multiplex PCR; TCRdb lists only in-frame clones, some missing. The table shows fewer than 65,000 clones, with approximately 90% occurring only once. The source material was PBMCs, sampled around atezolizumab (anti-PD-L1) treatment. These TCRs come from an older woman with urothelial cancer. CDR3s include the opening cysteine and the closing phenylalanine or tryptophan. Each record gives: V gene, D gene, clone size, J gene, CDR3 protein, CDR3 DNA. D genes are given only for firm matches. Clone size is shown for a subset of rows, as once, few, many or a class of expanded clone.

v_gene: TRBV9
d_gene: .
abundance: .
j_gene: TRBJ1-4
CDR3aa: CASSRGGIAGQEKLFF
CDR3nt: TGTGCCAGCAGCAGGGGAGGCATAGCCGGCCAAGAAAAACTGTTTTTT

v_gene: TRBV14
d_gene: .
abundance: .
j_gene: TRBJ2-1
CDR3aa: CASSQVWGREQFF
CDR3nt: TGTGCCAGCAGCCAAGTATGGGGCCGCGAGCAGTTCTTC

v_gene: TRBV5-6
d_gene: .
abundance: .
j_gene: TRBJ1-1
CDR3aa: CASSSGGGWTEAFF
CDR3nt: TGTGCCAGCAGCTCCGGGGGGGGGTGGACTGAAGCTTTCTTT

v_gene: TRBV6-1
d_gene: .
abundance: .
j_gene: TRBJ1-1
CDR3aa: CASRPNPQLDEAFF
CDR3nt: TGTGCCAGCAGACCTAATCCGCAGCTAGATGAAGCTTTCTTT

v_gene: TRBV5-1
d_gene: TRBD2
abundance: once
j_gene: TRBJ2-5
CDR3aa: CASSLRLAGGGETQYF
CDR3nt: TGCGCCAGCAGCCTGCGGTTAGCGGGGGGCGGAGAGACCCAGTACTTC

v_gene: TRBV6-1
d_gene: TRBD2
abundance: .
j_gene: TRBJ2-7
CDR3aa: CASRTGGGYEQYF
CDR3nt: TGTGCCAGCAGGACGGGGGGGGGTTACGAGCAGTACTTC

v_gene: TRBV27
d_gene: TRBD2
abundance: .
j_gene: TRBJ2-1
CDR3aa: CASSFPGGNEQFF
CDR3nt: TGTGCCAGCAGTTTTCCCGGGGGGAATGAGCAGTTCTTC

v_gene: TRBV19
d_gene: .
abundance: .
j_gene: TRBJ1-1
CDR3aa: CASSVQRVNTEAFF
CDR3nt: TGTGCCAGTAGTGTCCAGAGGGTGAACACTGAAGCTTTCTTT

v_gene: TRBV11-3
d_gene: TRBD2
abundance: .
j_gene: TRBJ2-1
CDR3aa: CASQRGGEGYNEQFF
CDR3nt: TGTGCCAGCCAGCGCGGGGGAGAAGGGTACAATGAGCAGTTCTTC

v_gene: TRBV2
d_gene: .
abundance: .
j_gene: TRBJ1-5
CDR3aa: CASNGGFDNQPQHF
CDR3nt: TGTGCCAGCAATGGGGGCTTCGACAATCAGCCCCAGCATTTT

v_gene: TRBV7-9
d_gene: TRBD1
abundance: few
j_gene: TRBJ1-2
CDR3aa: CASSLRQGGYTF
CDR3nt: TGTGCCAGCAGCCTGAGACAGGGAGGCTACACCTTC

v_gene: TRBV15
d_gene: TRBD1
abundance: once
j_gene: TRBJ2-1
CDR3aa: CATGGGTGLMDEQFF
CDR3nt: TGTGCCACCGGGGGTGGGACAGGGCTCATGGATGAGCAGTTCTTC

v_gene: TRBV6-5
d_gene: TRBD1
abundance: .
j_gene: TRBJ1-1
CDR3aa: CASSYGTVSSEAFF
CDR3nt: TGTGCCAGCAGTTACGGGACAGTTTCTAGTGAAGCTTTCTTT

v_gene: TRBV6-5
d_gene: TRBD1
abundance: .
j_gene: TRBJ1-2
CDR3aa: CASSMTGGLYGYTF
CDR3nt: TGTGCCAGCAGTATGACAGGGGGGCTCTATGGCTACACCTTC

v_gene: TRBV7-2
d_gene: TRBD2
abundance: .
j_gene: TRBJ2-1
CDR3aa: CASSSPSGQSSYNEQFF
CDR3nt: TGTGCCAGCAGCTCACCTAGCGGGCAAAGCTCCTACAATGAGCAGTTCTTC

v_gene: TRBV29-1
d_gene: .
abundance: few
j_gene: TRBJ1-2
CDR3aa: CSAGQSNYGYTF
CDR3nt: TGCAGCGCTGGACAGAGCAACTATGGCTACACCTTC

v_gene: TRBV5-1
d_gene: .
abundance: .
j_gene: TRBJ2-3
CDR3aa: CASSLGGARDGPEYF
CDR3nt: TGCGCCAGCAGCTTGGGCGGGGCCCGGGACGGGCCGGAATATTTT

v_gene: TRBV5-8
d_gene: .
abundance: .
j_gene: TRBJ1-5
CDR3aa: CASSGPSSNQPQHF
CDR3nt: TGTGCCAGCAGCGGGCCAAGTAGCAATCAGCCCCAGCATTTT

v_gene: TRBV5-6
d_gene: TRBD1
abundance: .
j_gene: TRBJ2-5
CDR3aa: CASSLDRVMETQYF
CDR3nt: TGTGCCAGCAGCCTGGACAGGGTAATGGAGACCCAGTACTTC

v_gene: TRBV27
d_gene: TRBD1
abundance: .
j_gene: TRBJ2-2
CDR3aa: CASTRGQNTGELFF
CDR3nt: TGTGCCAGCACCAGGGGGCAGAACACCGGGGAGCTGTTTTTT

v_gene: TRBV6-5
d_gene: .
abundance: .
j_gene: TRBJ1-2
CDR3aa: CASSYRRQGSGYTF
CDR3nt: TGTGCCAGCAGTTACCGGCGGCAGGGCAGTGGCTACACCTTC

v_gene: TRBV4-1
d_gene: .
abundance: .
j_gene: TRBJ2-1
CDR3aa: CASSLRRTVDEQFF
CDR3nt: TGCGCCAGCAGCCTGAGGAGAACGGTCGATGAGCAGTTCTTC

v_gene: TRBV7-8
d_gene: TRBD2
abundance: .
j_gene: TRBJ2-5
CDR3aa: CASSATSGGYRETQYF
CDR3nt: TGTGCCAGCAGCGCCACTAGCGGGGGGTATCGAGAGACCCAGTACTTC

v_gene: TRBV28
d_gene: .
abundance: .
j_gene: TRBJ1-1
CDR3aa: CASSYERRNEAFF
CDR3nt: TGTGCCAGCAGTTATGAGCGACGAAATGAAGCTTTCTTT

v_gene: TRBV15
d_gene: .
abundance: .
j_gene: TRBJ2-1
CDR3aa: CATSTRGPNEQFF
CDR3nt: TGTGCCACCAGCACCCGCGGCCCCAATGAGCAGTTCTTC

v_gene: TRBV27
d_gene: TRBD2
abundance: .
j_gene: TRBJ2-1
CDR3aa: CASSLFRLAGGLAYNEQFF
CDR3nt: TGTGCCAGCAGTTTATTTCGGCTAGCGGGGGGTCTAGCCTACAATGAGCAGTTCTTC

v_gene: TRBV7-6
d_gene: .
abundance: many
j_gene: TRBJ1-5
CDR3aa: CASSLVAGRALGQPQHF
CDR3nt: TGTGCCAGCAGCTTAGTAGCGGGACGGGCCCTTGGTCAGCCCCAGCATTTT